This entry describes one T cell receptor (beta chain). Its antigen is as yet unknown. Sequencing ends 3 residues short of the CDR3 end; the germline J gene provides the rest. These data originate in a study of T cells in women clearing cervical HPV infection. All donors had a single incident cervical HPV16 infection, not prevalent. Overall study findings and caveats: Cases and controls were distinguished at AUC roughly 0.86 by richness and V genes.

This CDR3 contains 19 residues. After removal of 4 bases from V and 1 base from J, the junction contained 9 bases not matched to a gene. Germline CDR1 and CDR2: SNHLY and FYNNEI. Profiled with immunoSEQ multiplex PCR; TCRdb holds only in-frame clones, not every one. Its clone listing holds about 21,000 clones. The sequenced sample was blood buffy coat. The chain combines TRBV2 with TRBJ2-3; the match to TRBD2 covers 15 bases. The receptor's source is a woman aged 18 to 75 with a cervical HPV16 infection that either progressed to CIN3+ or cleared (not recorded which). The CDR3 sequence: CASSVGLGLAGGRTDTQYF. The CDR3 bases that were read are TGTGCCAGCAGTGTCGGGTTGGGACTAGCGGGAGGTCGCACAGATACG.